A selection of T cell receptor beta chains follows, all from one sample in a study of breast tumors, draining lymph nodes, adjacent tissues. TCRdb re-derived calls from the multiplex PCR reads in MiXCR, one entry per CDR3 protein. Here the sample spans under 15,000 distinct CDR3 sequences, under 40% being singletons. Sequenced material: breast tumor tissue. Source of these receptors: a female donor with breast cancer. Some clones in this sample may be carry-over from other donors' samples. CDR3s leave out the opening cysteine and the closing phenylalanine or tryptophan. Fields, in order: J gene, V gene, CDR3 protein.

j_call: TRBJ2-1
v_call: TRBV7-7
cdr3_aa: ASSLDGQANNEQF

j_call: TRBJ2-7
v_call: TRBV7-8
cdr3_aa: ASSLGVGEQY

j_call: TRBJ2-1
v_call: TRBV28
cdr3_aa: ASRARDGWGNEQF

j_call: TRBJ2-5
v_call: TRBV5-1
cdr3_aa: ASSLGGGHETQY

j_call: TRBJ2-1
v_call: TRBV7-2
cdr3_aa: ASSLGLSGGRAFAYNEQS

j_call: TRBJ2-5
v_call: TRBV7-2
cdr3_aa: ASSLVVFSRETQY

j_call: TRBJ2-7
v_call: TRBV6-1
cdr3_aa: ASSGRQVSYEQY

j_call: TRBJ2-1
v_call: TRBV6-1
cdr3_aa: ASSELVYEQF

j_call: TRBJ2-1
v_call: TRBV20-1
cdr3_aa: SASTGLAGGGEQF

j_call: TRBJ2-1
v_call: TRBV6-4
cdr3_aa: ASSGTGGYNEQF

j_call: TRBJ2-2
v_call: TRBV6-5
cdr3_aa: ASTRRAGLLNTGELF

j_call: TRBJ2-2
v_call: TRBV19
cdr3_aa: ASSLLAGAGELF

j_call: TRBJ2-1
v_call: TRBV9
cdr3_aa: ASSGDNEQF

j_call: TRBJ2-3
v_call: TRBV6-4
cdr3_aa: ASSDSRGGAVDTQY

j_call: TRBJ2-7
v_call: TRBV19
cdr3_aa: ASSPGFRYEQY

j_call: TRBJ2-1
v_call: TRBV12-3/TRBV12-4
cdr3_aa: ASSLDGGLYNEQF

j_call: TRBJ1-5
v_call: TRBV6-1
cdr3_aa: ASSQGAGVGQPQH

j_call: TRBJ2-1
v_call: TRBV20-1
cdr3_aa: SARDRGSGRSYNEQF

j_call: TRBJ2-7
v_call: TRBV30
cdr3_aa: AWSKLAPLEQY

j_call: TRBJ1-2
v_call: TRBV5-1
cdr3_aa: ASSLVQGSGYT

j_call: TRBJ2-1
v_call: TRBV12-3/TRBV12-4
cdr3_aa: ASSNQREPDNEQF

j_call: TRBJ2-1
v_call: TRBV7-8
cdr3_aa: ASSLLAGGLSYNEQF

j_call: TRBJ2-1
v_call: TRBV15
cdr3_aa: GAGSSYNEQF

j_call: TRBJ2-7
v_call: TRBV27
cdr3_aa: ASSLSSGGYEQY

j_call: TRBJ2-1
v_call: TRBV7-9
cdr3_aa: ASSLSRQGAYNEQF

j_call: TRBJ1-5
v_call: TRBV20-1
cdr3_aa: SAQDRVSNQPQH

j_call: TRBJ1-4
v_call: TRBV19
cdr3_aa: ASSILEFNSKLF

j_call: TRBJ2-7
v_call: TRBV28
cdr3_aa: ASSYQQSYEQY

j_call: TRBJ1-2
v_call: TRBV10-3
cdr3_aa: AISDLTGGGGYT

j_call: TRBJ2-2
v_call: TRBV20-1
cdr3_aa: SARWGGGKSGELF

j_call: TRBJ2-1
v_call: TRBV7-9
cdr3_aa: ASSLAGGNEQF

j_call: TRBJ2-7
v_call: TRBV2
cdr3_aa: ASMASGALTYEQY

j_call: TRBJ2-1
v_call: TRBV2
cdr3_aa: ASSEWSEQF

j_call: TRBJ2-7
v_call: TRBV13
cdr3_aa: ASSQGPRTGEQY

j_call: TRBJ2-2
v_call: TRBV12-3/TRBV12-4
cdr3_aa: ASSSKSAGITGELF

j_call: TRBJ2-5
v_call: TRBV12-3/TRBV12-4
cdr3_aa: ASTQGLQETQY

j_call: TRBJ1-6
v_call: TRBV7-8
cdr3_aa: ASSLVGAGPLH

j_call: TRBJ1-4
v_call: TRBV6-1
cdr3_aa: ASRARRDSQKLF

j_call: TRBJ2-5
v_call: TRBV20-1
cdr3_aa: SARVGTGFSRAETQY

j_call: TRBJ2-1
v_call: TRBV28
cdr3_aa: ASRRQGGDGNEQF

j_call: TRBJ2-7
v_call: TRBV28
cdr3_aa: ASSSITLAGKYEQY

j_call: TRBJ2-2
v_call: TRBV7-2
cdr3_aa: ASSPDRGGELF

j_call: TRBJ1-3
v_call: TRBV20-1
cdr3_aa: SARDAGNTIY